This TCR beta chain was sequenced during a study of cytomegalovirus exposure and HLA in healthy donors. For the study at large: An early release of data contained some 80 million unique TCRs, which came from HLA-typed donors. Study results and caveats: A later analysis linked a missense DCLRE1C variant to TCR beta V- and J-gene trimming. A later analysis by the authors found several of the most significant clusters apparently linked to common viral pathogens.

CDR3 size: 14 residues. V lost 3 bases, J lost 1 base, and 9 bases lay in between. CDR1 is MNHEY and CDR2 is SMNVEV in the germline V gene (reference sequence). On this clone itself: The target antigen is unknown.

The PCR was carried out with 60 Vbeta primers and 13 Jbeta primers. TCRdb keeps only in-frame clones here, not all; method: immunoSEQ multiplex PCR. The profile covers approximately 210,000 clones, with about four fifths appearing a single time and approximately 2% taken by the ten largest. Donors consisted of healthy bone marrow donors. The sample comprised PBMCs. This receptor was obtained from a man aged 18 to 30 in good health and CMV-seronegative. The rearrangement uses TRBV27 and TRBJ2-5; D is possibly TRBD2 (6 bases). As DNA, the CDR3 is TGTGCCAGCAGTTTGGGTAGCGGCCAAGAGACCCAGTACTTC. Protein product: CASSLGSGQETQYF.